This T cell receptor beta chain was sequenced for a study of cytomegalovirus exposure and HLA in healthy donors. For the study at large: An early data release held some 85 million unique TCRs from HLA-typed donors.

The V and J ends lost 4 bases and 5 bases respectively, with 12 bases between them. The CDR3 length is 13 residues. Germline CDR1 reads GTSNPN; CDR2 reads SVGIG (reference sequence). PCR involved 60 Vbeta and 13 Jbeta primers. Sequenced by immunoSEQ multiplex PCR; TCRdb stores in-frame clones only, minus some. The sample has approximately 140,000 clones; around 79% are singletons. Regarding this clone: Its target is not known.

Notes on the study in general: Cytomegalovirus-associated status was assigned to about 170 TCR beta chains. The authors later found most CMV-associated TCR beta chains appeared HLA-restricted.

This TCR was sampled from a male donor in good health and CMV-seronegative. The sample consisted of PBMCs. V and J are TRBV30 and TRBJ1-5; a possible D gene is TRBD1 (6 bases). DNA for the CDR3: TGTGCCTGGACTAAACAGGGAGATCAGCCCCAGCATTTT. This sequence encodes CAWTKQGDQPQHF.